This TCR beta chain was sequenced for a study of shared clonotypes between healthy human individuals (dated by TCRdb to between 2020 and 2021). Some background on the complete study: The cohort comprised a couple of women and three men aged 18 to 49 years. For each donor, three plates each were used for CD4 naive and CD4 memory, two plates were used for CD8 naive, and one plate was used for CD8 memory. The study deeply sequenced blood TCR repertoires of about 5 healthy adults to estimate repertoire size and the extent of clonotype sharing between individuals. Different laboratories and diverse techniques were used to prepare libraries and sequence TCR repertoires, to increase sequencing depth and limit assay-specific biases. Per donor, leukapheresis produced somewhere between about 0.85 and 10 billion PBMCs.

What the research found in general, with its limitations: Incomplete sequencing was indicated by rarefaction of sorted-subset datasets, despite the large sequencing depth. Higher generation probabilities were observed for clonotypes shared by all four sorted-subset donors than for non-shared clonotypes. Estimated clonotype richness was generally larger for naive than for memory subsets. Across a few donors, roughly 5.4% of naive CD4, around 3.5% of naive CD8, 2% to 2.5% of memory CD4, and 0.4% of memory CD8 clonotypes were shared. Sampling was limited to blood, and TCR repertoires in tissue likely differ from TCR repertoires in blood. Pairwise subsampling led to the expectation that sequencing depth would affect the degree of clonotype sharing among donors. Because the study included only a small number of donors, the genetic and exposure-history diversity represented was limited.

In the germline V gene, CDR1 corresponds to KGHSH and CDR2 to LQKENI. The CDR3 numbers 12 residues from cysteine through phenylalanine. Only the CDR3 DNA stays, 36 bases, in frame from base 1. V is clipped by 3 bases and J by 7 bases, and the sequence between their germline boundaries is 6 bases long. Donors were healthy HIV-negative adults with no recently reported acute infections or vaccinations. Only Caucasian adults living in Nashville, Tennessee, USA were represented among the donors. CD4+ T cells were enriched through magnetic negative selection, after which naive cells were positively selected on CD45RA and the remaining negative fraction served as the memory subset. Blood was collected by leukapheresis, and PBMCs were isolated by Ficoll-Histopaque density gradient centrifugation and then cryopreserved in liquid nitrogen vapor phase. Analytical flow cytometry was used to check the purity and quantity of every magnetically sorted T cell population. Each sorted fraction had its genomic DNA isolated and then quantified by UV absorbance on a Nanodrop 2000c.

As regards this clone: The antigen this receptor binds is unknown. No much larger clone is present one base from it, and per-base qualities are unavailable.

TCR CDR3 regions were amplified from genomic DNA by multiplex PCR using the deep immunoSEQ assay. Extracted genomic DNA from each cell subset was spread evenly across all wells of several immunoSEQ 96-well plates, with each plate serving as a replicate. For sorted subsets, each replicate PCR was loaded with 150 to 250 ng genomic DNA, equivalent to 30,000 or so T cell genomes. Purified libraries were quantified with a Qubit 3.0 fluorometer, sized on a Bioanalyzer 2100, and re-quantified with the KAPA Library Quantification kit. Every immunoSEQ 96-well plate was sequenced on a dedicated single-read 150-cycle Illumina NextSeq 550 flow cell. Under the source paper's analysis protocol: Because the immunoSEQ output included only junctional sequences and no quality scores, the filtering could not be the same as the filtering used for full-length reads. Sequences were annotated with PyIR, a Python wrapper for IgBLAST v1.9, using IMGT germline references to assign V/J genes and CDR3. Any read was removed if the V/J assignment was weak (E-value above 1e-6), the CDR3 was missing, or the read contained stop codons, out-of-frame junctions, or ambiguous translated residues. A V3J clonotype was defined by an identical inferred V gene, J gene, and CDR3 amino acid sequence. The percentage overlap between two repertoires was calculated by dividing the number of shared unique clonotypes by the size of the smaller repertoire. Three approaches were used to assess repertoire richness: RTK rarefaction, the Chao1 estimator, and Recon v2.1 estimates of unobserved clonotypes. For all TCRbeta clonotypes obtained by the gDNA method from a few donors, generation probabilities were computed with OLGA. TCRdb obtained this table from immuneACCESS and retained in-frame rearrangements with V and J assigned. These tables miss some clones; where compared with another copy, unresolved V genes account for less than half of the shortfall, and the remainder is unexplained. V and J calls plus clone size are reproduced from that table; the DNA served to infer D and trimming. The sample table holds around 1.5 million clones, of which 95% to 99% were seen once. Clones ranked in the top ten supply roughly 0.45% of the sample.

The chain is assembled from TRBV18 and TRBJ1-4; no confident D gene assignment can be made. Specimen: naive CD4+ T cells sorted from blood. In light of the paper, this sample's cell subset or site label describes: CD45RA+ positively selected. The source of this sequence is a man aged 25-45 years in good health. The DNA sequence is as follows: TGTGCCAGCTCACCTGGAACTGAAAAACTGTTTTTT. This yields the protein CASSPGTEKLFF.